This T cell receptor (beta chain) derives from a study of blood T cell repertoires in COVID-19. Background on the study: Researchers got acute and convalescent COVID-19 samples from the United States, Italy and Spain. The cDNA or gDNA used as material had been derived from T cells, B-cell-depleted T cells, or PBMCs.

J lost 6 bases, V lost 6 bases, and 7 bases had no gene match. CDR1 and CDR2 from the germline V gene are SGHAT and FQNNGV. This CDR3 is built from 14 residues. Original processing notes: Amplification with reference gene primers provided the estimates of nucleated cell counts. Profiled with immunoSEQ multiplex PCR; TCRdb holds only in-frame clones, not every one. V, J and clone size are taken as reported in that table, and D and trimming were inferred from the DNA itself. The sample carries about 280,000 clones, approximately 85% recorded once. The specimen was peripheral blood. V usage is TRBV11-2 and J usage is TRBJ2-2; 7 bases are a match to TRBD2. This sequence was found in a man between 45 and 60 years old with active or convalescent COVID-19. The CDR3 bases are TGTGCCAGCAGGATCGGCGGGAGTGCCGGGGAGCTGTTTTTT. Translation: CASRIGGSAGELFF.